This entry lists 8 T cell receptor beta chains sequenced from one sample in a study of T cell clonotyping in hematopoietic cell transplantation. Clones were sequenced by immunoSEQ multiplex PCR, and TCRdb holds only the in-frame ones, with some missing. Among about 41,000 clones listed, around 84% were seen once. This sample's time point: recipient sample about 28 days before transplant, after cytoreduction. Source: peripheral blood mononuclear cells, taken before stem cell transplant. All receptors derive from a man aged 55 to 70 with acute myeloid leukemia. Some clones in this sample may be carry-over from other donors' samples.

This rearrangement joins TRBV28 to TRBJ1-3; D ambiguous. Germline V gives CDR1 MDHEN, CDR2 SYDVKM. The CDR3 runs 14 residues. Between the trimmed V and J ends, which lost 9 bases and 7 bases, there was a span of 19 bases. Here the CDR3 reads CASGMGPPSNTIYF. The CDR3 nucleotides are TGTGCCAGTGGGATGGGTCCCCCTTCGAACACCATATATTTT. Supplemented by reference TRBV28 and TRBJ1-3, the full variable domain reads DVKVTQSSRYLVKRTGEKVFLECVQDMDHENMFWYRQDPGLGLRLIYFSYDVKMKEKGDIPEGYSVSREKKERFSLILESASTNQTSMYLCASGMGPPSNTIYFGEGSWLTVV.

The chain has TRBV4-3 and TRBJ1-2; the match to TRBD1 covers 7 bases. The germline CDR1 and CDR2 sequences are LGHNA and YSLEER. This CDR3 spans 15 amino acids. V lost 0 bases to trimming and J lost 8 bases; unmatched junction nucleotides: 9. Here the CDR3 reads CASSQDYPDRRGYTF. The CDR3 DNA sequence: TGCGCCAGCAGCCAAGATTACCCGGACAGGCGCGGCTACACCTTC.

V usage is TRBV7-9 and J usage is TRBJ1-1; D gene uncertain. Germline loops: CDR1 SEHNR, CDR2 FQNEAQ (reference sequence). The CDR3 extends over 12 amino acids. Trimming shortened V by 5 bases and J by 6 bases, and 10 bases separated the two germline ends. The CDR3 loop is CASSLPRSEAFF. Here the CDR3 DNA reads TGTGCCAGCAGCCTCCCCCGCTCTGAAGCTTTCTTT.

The chain joins TRBV11-2 to TRBJ2-2; D remains ambiguous. From germline, CDR1 is SGHAT and CDR2 FQNNGV. The CDR3 spans 14 residues. The germline V and J ends were trimmed by 6 bases and 4 bases, with 12 bases remaining between them. The CDR3 loop is CASRPPGATGELFF. In nucleotides, the CDR3 is TGTGCCAGCAGGCCCCCGGGCGCCACCGGGGAGCTGTTTTTT.

This clone occurred once. The chain carries TRBV5-1 and TRBJ2-4, with TRBD1 matching over 7 bases. This CDR3 spans 14 amino acids. The trim removed 0 bases at V and 6 bases at J, leaving 3 bases unmatched. Germline assignment: CDR1 SGHRS and CDR2 YFSETQ. DNA for the CDR3: TGCGCCAGCAGCTTGGAAGGGGGCTCAAACATTCAGTACTTC. It translates to CASSLEGGSNIQYF.

The chain carries TRBV5-1 and TRBJ1-1; possibly TRBD1 for D (5 bases). Germline V gives CDR1 SGHRS, CDR2 YFSETQ. Trimming left V 0 bases short and J 5 bases short, with 14 bases between. The CDR3 consists of 15 residues. The CDR3 here is CASSLVFQGETEAFF. DNA of the CDR3: TGCGCCAGCAGCTTGGTCTTTCAGGGAGAAACTGAAGCTTTCTTT. Combining the CDR3 with reference TRBV5-1 and TRBJ1-1 gives the whole variable domain KAGVTQTPRYLIKTRGQQVTLSCSPISGHRSVSWYQQTPGQGLQFLFEYFSETQRNKGNFPGRFSGRQFSNSRSEMNVSTLELGDSALYLCASSLVFQGETEAFFGQGTRLTVV.

The rearrangement joins TRBV10-3 to TRBJ2-5; no firm D call. Trimming pared 4 bases from V and 3 bases from J, leaving 9 bases between. The CDR3 covers 13 residues. Germline V CDR1 and CDR2: ENHRY, SYGVKD. The CDR3: CAISVGIKETQYF. CDR3 nucleotide sequence: TGTGCCATCAGTGTTGGAATTAAAGAGACCCAGTACTTC.

The genes are TRBV2 and TRBJ2-5; TRBD2 matches 13 bases. CDR1 SNHLY and CDR2 FYNNEI come from the germline V gene. V lost 5 bases, J lost 3 bases, and 6 bases stayed unmatched. The CDR3 is 16 amino acids. In nucleotides, the CDR3 is TGTGCCAGCAGTCCACTCGGACTAGCGGGAGAAGAGACCCAGTACTTC. Its protein is CASSPLGLAGEETQYF.